The 30 T cell receptor beta chains given below trace back to one sample, sequenced in a study of blood T cell repertoires in COVID-19. TCRdb's table, derived via immunoSEQ multiplex PCR, lists solely in-frame clones and lacks some. The table has about 27,000 clones, about 92% seen once. The sample comprised peripheral blood. These receptors all come from a human donor in a cohort sampled during active COVID-19.

CDR3: CASSQDTAGRNQPQHF. Here the CDR3 DNA reads TGCGCCAGCAGCCAAGATACGGCAGGGAGGAATCAGCCCCAGCATTTT. The chain joins TRBV4-1 to TRBJ1-5, with D perhaps TRBD1 (5 bases). The CDR3 runs to 16 residues. The V gene lost 0 bases and the J gene lost 4 bases, with 13 bases spanning the gap. Germline values: CDR1 MGHRA, CDR2 YSYEKL.

The chain has TRBV28 and TRBJ1-1; a possible D gene is TRBD1 (6 bases). This CDR3 is built from 14 residues. The V and J ends lost 4 bases and 1 base respectively, with 10 bases between them. Germline lookup yields CDR1 MDHEN and CDR2 SYDVKM. The CDR3 DNA reads TGTGCCAGCAGTTACCTGACAGGGAACACTGAAGCTTTCTTT. Translation gives CASSYLTGNTEAFF.

The chain joins TRBV7-6 to TRBJ2-5, with D tentatively TRBD1 (5 bases). V lost 6 bases to trimming and J lost 5 bases, with 16 bases between them. This CDR3 comprises 14 residues. The V gene's germline CDR1 is SGHVS and CDR2 FNYEAQ. The CDR3 region has the DNA TGTGCCAGCAGGCCGTACCAGGGTTGGGAGACCCAGTACTTC. Amino acids: CASRPYQGWETQYF.

The V and J genes are TRBV18 and TRBJ1-4, with TRBD1 matching over 8 bases. CDR1 and CDR2 (germline): KGHSH, LQKENI. Losses at the gene ends were 6 bases for V and 7 bases for J; bases not matched to a gene: 13. The CDR3 loop spans 16 amino acids. DNA for the CDR3: TGTGCCAGCTCCCACGGACAGGGCGTGGAGATTGAAAAACTGTTTTTT. As protein: CASSHGQGVEIEKLFF.

This clone was detected only once. The chain's CDR3 is CASRPDLKETQYF. The CDR3 nucleotides are TGCGCCAGCAGACCGGACTTGAAAGAGACCCAGTACTTC. The chain combines TRBV5-1 with TRBJ2-5, with a tentative D call TRBD2 (5 bases). Trimming left V 5 bases short and J 3 bases short, with 11 bases between. The CDR3 has 13 amino acids. Germline CDR1 is SGHRS and CDR2 is YFSETQ.

The V and J genes are TRBV6-5 and TRBJ1-2; D not certain. Germline lookup yields CDR1 MNHEY and CDR2 SVGAGI. The germline V and J ends were trimmed by 6 bases and 4 bases, with 12 bases remaining between them. This CDR3 is 13 amino acids long. The CDR3 nucleotides are TGTGCCAGCAGGGAGGAAGAGATCTATGGCTACACCTTC. Its protein is CASREEEIYGYTF.

This clone was counted only a few times. The gene calls are TRBV10-1 and TRBJ2-7, with D tentatively TRBD1 (5 bases). V was shortened by 5 bases and J by 0 bases, with 11 bases between the two germline ends. The CDR3 has 14 residues. The germline V gene encodes CDR1 WNHNN and CDR2 SYGVQD (reference sequence). CDR3 nucleotide sequence: TGCGCCAGCAGTATGGACACAAGCTCCTACGAGCAGTACTTC. It encodes CASSMDTSSYEQYF.

The genes are TRBV13 and TRBJ1-1; 8 bases agree with TRBD1. The CDR3 has 15 amino acids. Germline CDR1 is PRHDT and CDR2 is FYEKMQ (reference sequence). V dropped 5 bases and J dropped 0; count of bases not matched to a gene: 5. The chain's CDR3 is CASSPRQGLNTEAFF. CDR3 in DNA: TGTGCCAGCAGCCCTAGACAGGGGCTGAACACTGAAGCTTTCTTT.

The J gene is TRBJ2-7, the V gene TRBV28; 11 bases match TRBD1. Germline V gives CDR1 MDHEN, CDR2 SYDVKM. V trimming: 8 bases; J trimming: 2 bases; junction bases outside the gene matches: 2. The CDR3 has 13 amino acids. The CDR3 DNA is TGTGCCAGCGGACAGGGGGCTACCTACGAGCAGTACGTC. Translation gives CASGQGATYEQYV.

The V gene is TRBV21-1, the J gene TRBJ2-5; TRBD2, the table's D call, was not compared with the DNA. TRBV21-1 is a documented pseudogene. The CDR3 has 13 residues. CDR3 DNA sequence: TGTGCCAGCAGCACTGGAGACCAAGAGACCCAGTACTTC. The encoded protein is CASSTGDQETQYF.

Points on this clone: Other DNA sequences from this sample encode an identical CDR3 as well. J is TRBJ1-6 and V is TRBV5-5; possible D gene TRBD1, 6 bases. In germline, CDR1 is SGHKS, CDR2 YYEKEE (reference sequence). The CDR3 spans 17 residues. Trimming took 0 bases from V and 2 from J, leaving 12 bases between them. CDR3 sequence: CASSLGQGTTYNSPLHF. The CDR3 nucleotides are TGTGCCAGCAGCTTGGGGCAGGGGACGACCTATAATTCACCCCTCCACTTT.

The rearrangement uses TRBV2 and TRBJ2-4, with a weak D call TRBD1 (5 bases). This CDR3 is 14 amino acids long. Germline V lookup: CDR1 SNHLY, CDR2 FYNNEI. The germline V and J ends were trimmed by 6 bases and 6 bases, with 15 bases remaining between them. CDR3 nucleotide sequence: TGTGCCAGCAGCTTTAGGGGTGCATTAAACATTCAGTACTTC. This encodes CASSFRGALNIQYF.

The chain joins TRBV30 to TRBJ2-7, with D hard to call. Germline CDR1 is GTSNPN and CDR2 is SVGIG (reference sequence). Trimming took 2 bases from V and 0 from J, leaving 23 bases between them. CDR3 size: 18 residues. The CDR3: CAWSSPFRSGKLSYEQYF. In DNA form, the CDR3 reads TGTGCCTGGAGTTCTCCCTTCAGGTCAGGCAAACTCTCCTACGAGCAGTACTTC.

A single count supports this clone. The J gene is TRBJ2-7, the V gene TRBV7-2, with D perhaps TRBD1 (6 bases). The CDR3 has 13 amino acids. Trimming cost V 4 bases and J 2 bases, with 9 bases left between them. Per germline, CDR1 SGHTA and CDR2 FQGNSA. CDR3 region: CASSYDRTYEQYF. In DNA, the CDR3 is TGTGCCAGCAGCTACGACAGGACCTACGAGCAGTACTTC.

CDR3 amino acids: CASSFYAGADRPSSYEQYF. CDR3 coding DNA: TGTGCCAGTAGCTTTTATGCAGGGGCCGACCGACCAAGCTCCTACGAGCAGTACTTC. This chain uses TRBV19 with TRBJ2-7; D is possibly TRBD1 (6 bases). The CDR3 extends over 19 amino acids. Germline V gene lookup returns CDR1 LNHDA and CDR2 SQIVND (reference sequence). V was pared by 6 bases and J by 0 bases, with 27 bases between.

This rearrangement joins TRBV4-2 to TRBJ2-3; a weak D match, TRBD2 (6 bases). The germline gives CDR1 LGHNA, CDR2 YNFKEQ. V lost 4 bases and J 4 bases, leaving 15 bases between the germline ends. The CDR3 has 15 amino acids. CDR3 in DNA: TGTGCCAGCAGCCGCAACCTGGGACTTCCAGATACGCAGTATTTT. It encodes CASSRNLGLPDTQYF.

The chain joins TRBV18 to TRBJ1-2, with TRBD1 identical over 7 bases. CDR1 and CDR2 from the germline V gene are KGHSH and LQKENI. CDR3 length equals 15 residues. The ends lost 5 bases at V and 3 bases at J; junction bases unmatched: 9. CDR3 loop: CASSSTGTVYYGYTF. DNA of the CDR3: TGTGCCAGCTCAAGCACCGGGACAGTATACTATGGCTACACCTTC. Complete variable domain (other parts from reference TRBV18 and TRBJ1-2): NAGVMQNPRHLVRRRGQEARLRCSPMKGHSHVYWYRQLPEEGLKFMVYLQKENIIDESGMPKERFSAEFPKEGPSILRIQQVVRGDSAAYFCASSSTGTVYYGYTFGSGTRLTVV.

This chain joins TRBV18 and TRBJ1-3; D uncertain. CDR3 length equals 16 residues. With 2 bases removed from V and 4 bases from J, the gap between germline ends came to 15 bases. Germline values: CDR1 KGHSH, CDR2 LQKENI. CDR3 nucleotides: TGTGCCAGCTCACCAGAAGGAGTCCTTCTAGGAAACACCATATATTTT. As protein: CASSPEGVLLGNTIYF.

V and J are TRBV5-1 and TRBJ2-3, with 8 bases identical to TRBD2. The CDR3 totals 14 residues. V lost 2 bases to trimming and J lost 5 bases; unmatched junction nucleotides: 4. Germline values: CDR1 SGHRS, CDR2 YFSETQ. CDR3 DNA: TGCGCCAGCAGCTTTCGCCTAGCGGGAGATACGCAGTATTTT. This gives the protein CASSFRLAGDTQYF.

This sequence joins TRBV27 and TRBJ1-1, with D perhaps matching TRBD1 (6 bases). Trimming pared 0 bases from V and 7 bases from J, leaving 9 bases between. The germline CDR1 and CDR2 sequences are MNHEY and SMNVEV (reference sequence). This CDR3 is 13 amino acids long. CDR3 protein: CASSLSRGGEAFF. CDR3 DNA: TGTGCCAGCAGTTTATCGAGAGGGGGTGAAGCTTTCTTT.

This chain uses TRBV5-5 with TRBJ1-6; TRBD1 is a possible D gene (6 bases). Germline values: CDR1 SGHKS, CDR2 YYEKEE (reference sequence). The CDR3 has 17 amino acids. Between the trimmed V and J ends, which lost 0 bases and 0 bases, there was a span of 10 bases. The chain's CDR3 is CASSLDTGSSYNSPLHF. Here the CDR3 DNA reads TGTGCCAGCAGCTTGGATACAGGGAGCTCCTATAATTCACCCCTCCACTTT.

The V and J genes are TRBV3-1 (or the pseudogene TRBV3-2) and TRBJ1-3, with TRBD1 matching 7 bases. The CDR3 loop spans 14 amino acids. Germline V gene lookup returns CDR1 LGHDT and CDR2 YNNKEL (reference sequence). The V segment lost 5 bases and the J segment 4 bases; nucleotides outside the gene matches: 5. In DNA, the CDR3 is TGTGCCAGCAGCACCCAGACAGGGGGAAACACCATATATTTT. Amino acid sequence: CASSTQTGGNTIYF.

The V call is TRBV7-9, the J call TRBJ2-1; 10 nucleotides agree with TRBD2. Germline assignment: CDR1 SEHNR and CDR2 FQNEAQ (reference sequence). J lost 4 bases, V lost 1 base, and 4 bases had no gene match. The CDR3 covers 16 residues. The CDR3 reads CASSLGAGGKYNEQFF. The CDR3 DNA follows: TGTGCCAGCAGCTTAGGAGCGGGGGGGAAATACAATGAGCAGTTCTTC.

This chain links TRBV4-1 with TRBJ2-7; the match to TRBD2 covers 10 bases. Germline V gene data show CDR1 as MGHRA and CDR2 as YSYEKL. With 1 base clipped from V and 4 bases from J, the junction kept 4 bases outside the gene matches. The CDR3 totals 15 residues. The CDR3 nucleotides read TGCGCCAGCAGCCAAGCTAGCGGGGGATTATACGAGCAGTACGTC. Protein sequence: CASSQASGGLYEQYV.

As DNA, the CDR3 is TGTGCCAGCAGCCGGGGACAGGGCCCTAGACTGCCCTACACCTTC. Its translation: CASSRGQGPRLPYTF. V gene TRBV3-1 (or the pseudogene TRBV3-2) combines with J gene TRBJ1-2, with TRBD1 matching 9 bases. V trimming: 4 bases; J trimming: 10 bases; junction bases outside the gene matches: 13. Germline CDR1 and CDR2: LGHDT and YNNKEL (reference sequence). The CDR3 totals 15 residues.

The rearrangement joins TRBV6-5 to TRBJ2-2; 8 nucleotides align to TRBD1. CDR3 length: 14 amino acids. Germline CDR1 reads MNHEY; CDR2 reads SVGAGI. J was trimmed by 2 bases and V by 8 bases; bases with no gene match: 4. CDR3 in DNA: TGTGCCAGCCGGGACAGGTTAAACACCGGGGAGCTGTTTTTT. It translates to CASRDRLNTGELFF.

The V call is TRBV18, the J call TRBJ2-5, with 7 bases lining up with TRBD1. CDR3 length: 13 residues. In germline, CDR1 is KGHSH, CDR2 LQKENI. With V trimmed by 1 base and J by 5 bases, 1 base remained unmatched. The DNA for the CDR3 is TGTGCCAGCTCACCACGACAGGGCGAGACCCAGTACTTC. This gives the protein CASSPRQGETQYF.

The V call is TRBV5-1, the J call TRBJ2-5; D possibly corresponds to TRBD2 (5 bases). Between the trimmed V and J ends, which lost 2 bases and 1 base, there was a span of 15 bases. Per the germline V gene, CDR1 is SGHRS and CDR2 is YFSETQ. This CDR3 spans 16 amino acids. CDR3 loop: CASSFSWGATQETQYF. CDR3 sequence (DNA): TGCGCCAGCAGCTTTTCGTGGGGAGCGACCCAAGAGACCCAGTACTTC. The full variable domain, rest sourced from reference TRBV5-1 and TRBJ2-5, is KAGVTQTPRYLIKTRGQQVTLSCSPISGHRSVSWYQQTPGQGLQFLFEYFSETQRNKGNFPGRFSGRQFSNSRSEMNVSTLELGDSALYLCASSFSWGATQETQYFGPGTRLLVL.

Written as DNA, the CDR3 is TGCGCCAGCAGTGATGTGGCGGGGGTCAGGGATGAGCAGTTCTTC. Amino acids: CASSDVAGVRDEQFF. The V gene is TRBV10-1, the J gene TRBJ2-1; 7 bases align to TRBD2. Per the germline V gene, CDR1 is WNHNN and CDR2 is SYGVQD (reference sequence). This CDR3 region has 15 residues. The V and J ends lost 3 bases and 8 bases, in that order; junction bases with no gene match: 10.

The chain has TRBV14 and TRBJ1-1, with D perhaps TRBD1 (6 bases). Trimming removed 0 bases at V and 5 bases at J, with 13 bases between. This CDR3 region has 15 residues. Germline values: CDR1 SGHDN, CDR2 FVKESK. CDR3 sequence reads: CASSQDRSRGTEAFF. The CDR3 DNA sequence: TGTGCCAGCAGCCAAGATAGGTCCAGGGGTACTGAAGCTTTCTTT.